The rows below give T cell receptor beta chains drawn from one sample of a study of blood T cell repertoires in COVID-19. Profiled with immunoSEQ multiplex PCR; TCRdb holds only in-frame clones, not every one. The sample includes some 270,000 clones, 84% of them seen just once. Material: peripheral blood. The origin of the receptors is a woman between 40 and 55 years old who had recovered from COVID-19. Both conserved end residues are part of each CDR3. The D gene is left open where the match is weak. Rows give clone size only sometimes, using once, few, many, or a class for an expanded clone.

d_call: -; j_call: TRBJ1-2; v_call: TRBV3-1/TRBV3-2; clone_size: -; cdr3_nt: TGTGCCAGCAGCCAAGAAAGACAGGACAGCGTTACCTTC; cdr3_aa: CASSQERQDSVTF
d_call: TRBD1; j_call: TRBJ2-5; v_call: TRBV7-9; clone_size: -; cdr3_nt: TGTGCCAGCAGAGCACCGAGACAGGGGAAAGAAGAGACCCAGTACTTC; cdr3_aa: CASRAPRQGKEETQYF
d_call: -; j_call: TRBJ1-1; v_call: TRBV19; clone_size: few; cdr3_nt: TGTGCCAGTAGTATAGATCGGAACACTGAAGCTTTCTTT; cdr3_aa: CASSIDRNTEAFF
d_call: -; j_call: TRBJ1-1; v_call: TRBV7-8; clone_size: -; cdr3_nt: TGTGCCAGCAGCGCACAGGGAGGGTTGGTCACTGAAGCTTTCTTT; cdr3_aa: CASSAQGGLVTEAFF
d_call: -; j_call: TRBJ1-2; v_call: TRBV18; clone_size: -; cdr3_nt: TGTGCCAGCTCATCTCAGGCAGGGTTCCGTGGCTACACCTTC; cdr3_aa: CASSSQAGFRGYTF
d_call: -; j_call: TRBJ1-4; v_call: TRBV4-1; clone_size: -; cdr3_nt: TGCGCCAGCAGTCCGGGGGGCGCACGGAATGAAAAACTGTTTTTT; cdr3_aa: CASSPGGARNEKLFF
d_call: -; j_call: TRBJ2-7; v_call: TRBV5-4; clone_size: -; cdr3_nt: TGTGCCAGCAGCTTATACCAGGGCCACGAGCAGTACTTC; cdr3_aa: CASSLYQGHEQYF
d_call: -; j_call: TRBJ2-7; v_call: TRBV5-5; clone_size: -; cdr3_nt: TGTGCCAGCAGCTTTGGGGACACCCTCTACGAGCAGTACTTC; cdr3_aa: CASSFGDTLYEQYF
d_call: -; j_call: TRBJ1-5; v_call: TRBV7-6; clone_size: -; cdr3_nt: TGTGCCAGCAGCTTAGGCGGGACGGGCTATGGGCCCCAGCATTTT; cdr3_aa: CASSLGGTGYGPQHF
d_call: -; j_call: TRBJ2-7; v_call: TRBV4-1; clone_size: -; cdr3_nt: TGCGCCAGCAGCCAAGATGAGGCAGGGCTGTACGAGCAGTACTTC; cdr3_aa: CASSQDEAGLYEQYF
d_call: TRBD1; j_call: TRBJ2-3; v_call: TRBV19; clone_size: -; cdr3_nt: TGTGCCAGTAGTATAGAAGGACAGGTGAGCACAGATACGCAGTATTTT; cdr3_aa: CASSIEGQVSTDTQYF
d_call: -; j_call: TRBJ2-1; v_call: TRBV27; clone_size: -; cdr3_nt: TGTGCCAGCAGTATATACCTAAGCTCCTACAATGAGCAGTTCTTC; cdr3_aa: CASSIYLSSYNEQFF
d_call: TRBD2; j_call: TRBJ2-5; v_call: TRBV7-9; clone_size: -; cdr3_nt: TGTGCCAGCAGCCCTCCCTTCCGTCAGGGAGGGGAGACCCAGTACTTC; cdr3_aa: CASSPPFRQGGETQYF
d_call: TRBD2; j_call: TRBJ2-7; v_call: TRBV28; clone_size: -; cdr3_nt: TGTGCCAGCAGCAAACTAGCGGGGGCCTACGAGCAGTACTTC; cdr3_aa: CASSKLAGAYEQYF
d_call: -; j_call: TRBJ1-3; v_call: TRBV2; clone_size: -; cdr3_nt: TGTGCCAGCAGTATAAACCGGGACTCTGGAAACACCATATATTTT; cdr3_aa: CASSINRDSGNTIYF
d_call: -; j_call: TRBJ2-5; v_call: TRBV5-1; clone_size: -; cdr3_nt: TGCGCCAGCAGCAAACGGACAGCTCAAGAGACCCAGTACTTC; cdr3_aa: CASSKRTAQETQYF
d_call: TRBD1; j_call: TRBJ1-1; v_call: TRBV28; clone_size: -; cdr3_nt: TGTGCCAGCAGTGGGGGACAGGAGGGTACTGAAGCTTTCTTT; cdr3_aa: CASSGGQEGTEAFF
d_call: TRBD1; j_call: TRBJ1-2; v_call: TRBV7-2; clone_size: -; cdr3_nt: TGTGCCAGCAGCCAGACAGGGTACTATGGCTACACCTTC; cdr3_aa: CASSQTGYYGYTF
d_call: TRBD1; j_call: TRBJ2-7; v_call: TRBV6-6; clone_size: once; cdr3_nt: TGTGCCAGCTCCTCCCAACAGGGGGCGGGCGAGCAGTACTTC; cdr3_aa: CASSSQQGAGEQYF
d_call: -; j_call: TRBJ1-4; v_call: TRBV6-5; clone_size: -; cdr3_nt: TGTGCCAGCAGCCCCCTGGTCCGGGAAAAACTGTTTTTT; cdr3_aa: CASSPLVREKLFF
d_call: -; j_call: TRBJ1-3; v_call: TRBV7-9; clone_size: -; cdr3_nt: TGTGCCAGCAGCTTTATGGGGGCTCTAAAGCCACACTCTGGAAACACCATATATTTT; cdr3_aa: CASSFMGALKPHSGNTIYF
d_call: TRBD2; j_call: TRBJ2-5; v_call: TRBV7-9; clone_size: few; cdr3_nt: TGTGCCAGCAGCCCACGGACTAGCCAAGGGCAGGAGACCCAGTACTTC; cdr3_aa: CASSPRTSQGQETQYF
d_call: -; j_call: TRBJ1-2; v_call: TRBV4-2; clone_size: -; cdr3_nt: TGTGCCAGCAGCCAAGATCGGAGACAGCTATATGATGGCTACACCTTC; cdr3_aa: CASSQDRRQLYDGYTF
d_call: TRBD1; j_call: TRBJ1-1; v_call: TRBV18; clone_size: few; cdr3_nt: TGTGCCAGCTCACCCGACAGGGTTAGTACTGAAGCTTTCTTT; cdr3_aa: CASSPDRVSTEAFF
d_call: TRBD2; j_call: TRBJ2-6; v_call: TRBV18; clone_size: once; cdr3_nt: TGTGCCAGCTCACCACGCCTAGCGGGGGGGATTATCTCTGGGGCCAACGTCCTGACTTTC; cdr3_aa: CASSPRLAGGIISGANVLTF